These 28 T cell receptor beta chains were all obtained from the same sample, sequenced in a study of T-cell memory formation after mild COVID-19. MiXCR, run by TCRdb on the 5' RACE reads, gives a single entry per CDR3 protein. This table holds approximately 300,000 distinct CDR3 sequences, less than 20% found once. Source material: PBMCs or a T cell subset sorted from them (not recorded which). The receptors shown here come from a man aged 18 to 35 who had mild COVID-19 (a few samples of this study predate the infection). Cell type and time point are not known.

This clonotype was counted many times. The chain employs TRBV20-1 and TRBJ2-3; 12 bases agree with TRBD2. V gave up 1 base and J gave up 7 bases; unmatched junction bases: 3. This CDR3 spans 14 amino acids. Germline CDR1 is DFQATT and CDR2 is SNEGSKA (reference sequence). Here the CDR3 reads CSARGLAGAYTQYF. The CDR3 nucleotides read TGCAGTGCTAGAGGACTAGCGGGGGCCTATACGCAGTATTTT.

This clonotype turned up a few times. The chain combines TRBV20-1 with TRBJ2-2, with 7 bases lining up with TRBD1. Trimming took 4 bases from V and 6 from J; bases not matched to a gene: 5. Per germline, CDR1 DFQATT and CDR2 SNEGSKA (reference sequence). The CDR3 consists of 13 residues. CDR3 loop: CSATLTGPGELFF. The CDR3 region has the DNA TGCAGTGCTACCCTGACAGGGCCCGGGGAGCTGTTTTTT.

CDR3: CASSLGGASKAFF. The CDR3 DNA reads as TGTGCCAGCAGCTTGGGTGGGGCTAGTAAAGCTTTCTTT. The chain joins TRBV5-6 to TRBJ1-1; a weak D match, TRBD1 (5 bases). Germline CDR1 reads SGHDT; CDR2 reads YYEEEE. The V and J ends lost 0 bases and 9 bases respectively, with 12 bases between them. This CDR3 spans 13 amino acids. Supplemented by reference TRBV5-6 and TRBJ1-1, the full variable domain reads DAGVTQSPTHLIKTRGQQVTLRCSPKSGHDTVSWYQQALGQGPQFIFQYYEEEERQRGNFPDRFSGHQFPNYSSELNVNALLLGDSALYLCASSLGGASKAFFGQGTRLTVV.

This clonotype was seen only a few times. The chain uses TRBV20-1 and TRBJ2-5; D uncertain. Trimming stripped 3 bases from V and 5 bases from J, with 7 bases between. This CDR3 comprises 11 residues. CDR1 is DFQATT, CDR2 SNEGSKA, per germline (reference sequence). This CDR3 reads CSASNRETQYF. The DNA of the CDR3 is TGCAGTGCTAGTAACCGGGAGACCCAGTACTTC.

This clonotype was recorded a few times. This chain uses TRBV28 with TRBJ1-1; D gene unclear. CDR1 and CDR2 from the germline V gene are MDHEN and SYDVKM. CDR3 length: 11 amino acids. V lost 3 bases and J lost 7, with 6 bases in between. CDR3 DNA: TGTGCCAGCAGTTTTTATGGTGAAGCTTTCTTT. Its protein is CASSFYGEAFF.

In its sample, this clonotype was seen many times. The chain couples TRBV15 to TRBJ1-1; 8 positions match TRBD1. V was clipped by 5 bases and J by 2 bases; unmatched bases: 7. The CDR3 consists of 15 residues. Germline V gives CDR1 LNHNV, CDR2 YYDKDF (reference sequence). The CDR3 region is CATSPLTGVNTEAFF. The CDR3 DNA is TGTGCCACCAGCCCCCTGACAGGGGTCAACACTGAAGCTTTCTTT.

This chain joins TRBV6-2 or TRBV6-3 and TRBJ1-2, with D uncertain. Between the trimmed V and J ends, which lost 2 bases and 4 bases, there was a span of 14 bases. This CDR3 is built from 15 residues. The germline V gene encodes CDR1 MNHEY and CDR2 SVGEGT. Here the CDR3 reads CASSYVPGEGYGYTF. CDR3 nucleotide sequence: TGTGCCAGCAGTTACGTCCCTGGAGAGGGCTATGGCTACACCTTC.

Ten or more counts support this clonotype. The CDR3 is CASSQGAGVSTDTQYF. The CDR3 nucleotides are TGCGCCAGCAGCCAAGGAGCGGGGGTTAGCACAGATACGCAGTATTTT. The V gene is TRBV4-3, the J gene TRBJ2-3; 8 nucleotides match TRBD2. This CDR3 comprises 16 residues. V was clipped by 1 base and J by 0 bases; unmatched bases: 3. Germline assignment: CDR1 LGHNA and CDR2 YSLEER.

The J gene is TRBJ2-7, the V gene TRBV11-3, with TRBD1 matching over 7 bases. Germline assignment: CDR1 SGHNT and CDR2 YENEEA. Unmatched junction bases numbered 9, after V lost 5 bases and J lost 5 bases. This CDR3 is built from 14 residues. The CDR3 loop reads CASSQGGAWNEQYF. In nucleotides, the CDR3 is TGTGCCAGCAGCCAAGGGGGCGCTTGGAACGAGCAGTACTTC.

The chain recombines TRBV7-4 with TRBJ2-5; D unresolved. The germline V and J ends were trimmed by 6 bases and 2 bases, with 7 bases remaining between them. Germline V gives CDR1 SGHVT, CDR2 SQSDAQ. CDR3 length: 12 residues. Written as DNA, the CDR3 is TGTGCCAGCAGTTTCGAACAAGAGACCCAGTACTTC. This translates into CASSFEQETQYF.

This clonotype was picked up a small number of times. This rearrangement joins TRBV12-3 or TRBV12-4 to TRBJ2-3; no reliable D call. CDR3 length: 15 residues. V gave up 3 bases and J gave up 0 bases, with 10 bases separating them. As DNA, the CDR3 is TGTGCCAGCAGTTTTGTGGCCCGAAGCACAGATACGCAGTATTTT. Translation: CASSFVARSTDTQYF.

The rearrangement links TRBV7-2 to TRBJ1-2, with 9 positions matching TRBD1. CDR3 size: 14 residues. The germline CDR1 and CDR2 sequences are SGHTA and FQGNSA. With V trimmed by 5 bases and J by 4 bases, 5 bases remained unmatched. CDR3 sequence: CASSNRGQGYGYTF. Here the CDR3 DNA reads TGTGCCAGCAGCAACAGGGGGCAGGGCTATGGCTACACCTTC.

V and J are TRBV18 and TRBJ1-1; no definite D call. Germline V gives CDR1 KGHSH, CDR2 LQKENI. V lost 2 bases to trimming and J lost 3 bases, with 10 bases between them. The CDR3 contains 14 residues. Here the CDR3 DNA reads TGTGCCAGCTCACCAGGAGGGCCTTACACTGAAGCTTTCTTT. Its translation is CASSPGGPYTEAFF.

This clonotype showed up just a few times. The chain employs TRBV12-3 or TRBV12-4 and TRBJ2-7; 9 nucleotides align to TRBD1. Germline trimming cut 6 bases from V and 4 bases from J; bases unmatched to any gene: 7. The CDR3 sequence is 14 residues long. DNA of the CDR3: TGTGCCAGCAGCTACCGGGACAGGGATTACGAGCAGTACTTC. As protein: CASSYRDRDYEQYF.

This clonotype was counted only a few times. CDR3 bases: TGTGCCAGCAGCTTGTACCCGGTCACAGATACGCAGTATTTT. Translating gives CASSLYPVTDTQYF. This chain connects TRBV7-2 to TRBJ2-3; no clear D gene. Germline CDR1 is SGHTA and CDR2 is FQGNSA. This CDR3 contains 14 residues. V dropped 3 bases and J dropped 2 bases, with 9 bases sitting between them.

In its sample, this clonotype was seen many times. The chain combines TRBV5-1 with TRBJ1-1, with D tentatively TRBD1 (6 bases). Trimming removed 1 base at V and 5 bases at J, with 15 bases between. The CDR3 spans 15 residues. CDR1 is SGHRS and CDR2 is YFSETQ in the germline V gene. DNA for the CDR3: TGCGCCAGCAGCTTGAATGGGGGCTCAGAAACTGAAGCTTTCTTT. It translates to CASSLNGGSETEAFF.

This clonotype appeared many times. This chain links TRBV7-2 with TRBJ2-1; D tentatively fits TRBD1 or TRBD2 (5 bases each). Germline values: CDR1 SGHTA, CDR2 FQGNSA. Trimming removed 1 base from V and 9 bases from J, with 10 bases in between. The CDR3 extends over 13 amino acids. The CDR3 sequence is CASSLGRGSEQFF. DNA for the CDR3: TGTGCCAGCAGCTTAGGACGGGGCAGTGAGCAGTTCTTC.

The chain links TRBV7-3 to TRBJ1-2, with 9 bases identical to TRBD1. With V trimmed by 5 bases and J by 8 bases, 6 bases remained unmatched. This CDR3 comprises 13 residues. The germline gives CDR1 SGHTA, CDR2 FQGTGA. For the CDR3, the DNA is TGTGCCAGCAGCCGAACAGGGGGCGAGGGCTACACCTTC. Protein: CASSRTGGEGYTF.

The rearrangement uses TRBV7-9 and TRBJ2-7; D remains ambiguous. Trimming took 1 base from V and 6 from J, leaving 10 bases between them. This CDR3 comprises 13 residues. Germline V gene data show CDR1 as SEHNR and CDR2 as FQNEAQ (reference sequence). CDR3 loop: CASSLDSVIEQYF. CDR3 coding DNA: TGTGCCAGCAGCTTAGACTCCGTCATCGAGCAGTACTTC.

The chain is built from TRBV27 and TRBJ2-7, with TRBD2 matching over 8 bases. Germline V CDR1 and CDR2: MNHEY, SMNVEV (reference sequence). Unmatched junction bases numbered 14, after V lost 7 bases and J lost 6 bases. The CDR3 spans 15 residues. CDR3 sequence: CASISRGTGGPEQYV. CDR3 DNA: TGTGCCAGCATCTCGCGGGGGACGGGAGGGCCCGAGCAGTACGTC.

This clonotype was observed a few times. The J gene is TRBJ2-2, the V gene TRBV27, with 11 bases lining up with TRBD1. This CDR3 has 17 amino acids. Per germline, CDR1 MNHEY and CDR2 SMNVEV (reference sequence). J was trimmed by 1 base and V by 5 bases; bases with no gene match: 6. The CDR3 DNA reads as TGTGCCAGCAGTGGGACCGGGACAGGGGGGAACACCGGGGAGCTGTTTTTT. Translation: CASSGTGTGGNTGELFF.

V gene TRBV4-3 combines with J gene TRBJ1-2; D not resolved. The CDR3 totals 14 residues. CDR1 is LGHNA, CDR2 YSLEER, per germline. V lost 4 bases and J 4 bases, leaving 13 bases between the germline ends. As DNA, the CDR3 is TGCGCCAGCAGCCCCTCAGATACCCGCTATGGCTACACCTTC. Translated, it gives CASSPSDTRYGYTF.

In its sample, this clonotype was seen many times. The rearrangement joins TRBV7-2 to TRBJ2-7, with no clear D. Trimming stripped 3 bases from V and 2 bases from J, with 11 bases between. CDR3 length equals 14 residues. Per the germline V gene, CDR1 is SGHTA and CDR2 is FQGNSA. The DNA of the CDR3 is TGTGCCAGCAGCTTCGAGGCAGCTACCTACGAGCAGTACTTC. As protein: CASSFEAATYEQYF.

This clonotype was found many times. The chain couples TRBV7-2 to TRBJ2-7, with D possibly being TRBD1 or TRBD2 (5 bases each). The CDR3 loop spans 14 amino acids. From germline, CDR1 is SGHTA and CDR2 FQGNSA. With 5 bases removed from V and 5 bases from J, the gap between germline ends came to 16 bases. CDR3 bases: TGTGCCAGCAGCCCGGGTGAGGGGTGGGACGAGCAGTACTTC. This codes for CASSPGEGWDEQYF.

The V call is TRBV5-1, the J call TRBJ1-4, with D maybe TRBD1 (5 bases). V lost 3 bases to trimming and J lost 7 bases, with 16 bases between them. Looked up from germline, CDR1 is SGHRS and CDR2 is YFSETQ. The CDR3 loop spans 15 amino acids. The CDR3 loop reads CASSSTGTGGEKLFF. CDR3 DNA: TGCGCCAGCAGCTCAACCGGGACCGGGGGTGAAAAACTGTTTTTT.

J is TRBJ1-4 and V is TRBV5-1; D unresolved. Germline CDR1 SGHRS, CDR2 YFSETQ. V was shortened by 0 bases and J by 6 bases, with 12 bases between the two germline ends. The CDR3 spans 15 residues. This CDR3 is CASSLVSGFYEKLFF. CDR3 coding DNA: TGCGCCAGCAGCTTGGTCTCCGGGTTTTATGAAAAACTGTTTTTT.

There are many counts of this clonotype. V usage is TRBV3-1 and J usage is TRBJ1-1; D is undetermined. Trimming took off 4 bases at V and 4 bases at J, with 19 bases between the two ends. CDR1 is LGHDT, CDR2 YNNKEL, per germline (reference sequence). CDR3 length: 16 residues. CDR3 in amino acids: CASSPTMGNMGTEAFF. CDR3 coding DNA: TGTGCCAGCAGCCCCACAATGGGGAATATGGGCACTGAAGCTTTCTTT.

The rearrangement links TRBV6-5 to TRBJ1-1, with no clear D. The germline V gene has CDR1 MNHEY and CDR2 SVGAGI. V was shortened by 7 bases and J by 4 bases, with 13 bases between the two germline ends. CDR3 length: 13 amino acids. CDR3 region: CASTFSRGTEAFF. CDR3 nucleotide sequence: TGTGCCAGCACTTTCTCCCGCGGCACTGAAGCTTTCTTT.